This T cell receptor (beta chain) was documented in a study of T cells in severe cutaneous drug reactions. The iRepertoire multiplex PCR system with TCR subtype-specific primers built both bulk and single-cell libraries. TCRdb re-called the multiplex PCR reads; one entry per CDR3 protein, DNA not given. The listing records tens of thousands of distinct CDR3 sequences. Study conclusions and caveats: TRBV12-4 use rose strongly in carbamazepine-induced Stevens-Johnson syndrome or toxic epidermal necrolysis, averaging approximately 33% in blister cells and about 5% in PBMC.

A remark on this clonotype: Its antigen is still unknown.

The CDR3 length is 12 residues. CDR1 SQVTM and CDR2 ANQGSEA come from the germline V gene. Sequenced patients had Stevens-Johnson syndrome or toxic epidermal necrolysis caused by carbamazepine. Blood repertoires came from about five Han Chinese and roughly six European CBZ-SJS/TEN patients. The rearrangement joins TRBV29-1 to TRBJ2-1; TCRdb returns TRBD2, unconfirmable since there is no DNA. What was sequenced was PBMCs. This receptor was identified in a human donor with toxic epidermal necrolysis, a severe cutaneous drug reaction. The CDR3 loop reads CSGGLAANEQFF.